This record looks at one T cell receptor beta chain sequence and its context. Its specificity is not known. The junction departs from the called germline gene at one end, perhaps through a read error. Template material for TCR beta VDJ and CDR3 profiling consisted of genomic DNA. In TCRdb, the reads were re-called with MiXCR into one record per CDR3 protein. The sample shows some 170,000 distinct CDR3 sequences, less than 65% of them seen only once. Germline V gene lookup returns CDR1 DFQATT and CDR2 SNEGSKA (reference sequence). This CDR3 has 13 residues. The patients chosen for sequencing had shown expansion of CD8+CD57+ cells (detected by flow cytometry). The study sampled blood from patients who had received no therapy. The data stem from a study of CD8+CD57+ T cells in acquired aplastic anemia. Study observations and caveats: Patients had about 31 CD8+ CDR3 sequences in common with controls (the shared set).

This receptor was taken from a human donor with aplastic anemia. The chain has TRBV20-1 and TRBJ2-3; TRBD2 aligns across 7 bases. The source material was sorted CD4+, CD8+, or CD8+CD57+ T cells (not recorded which) from PBMCs. CDR3 region: CSASSMAGTIILF. In DNA, the CDR3 is TGCAGTGCTTCCTCCATGGCCGGGACTATCATCCTTTTT.